This T cell receptor beta chain was obtained from a study of T cell responses to AZD1222 COVID-19 vaccine. Study results and caveats: Per reports, nearly half of all spike-specific TCRs target regions that are unmutated in variants. With dominance at 160-218 and 743-854, vaccine-associated CD4 TCRs spanned spike. Spike-specific TCRs gained breadth and depth after people received two AZD1222 doses.

The V end was cut by 0 bases, the J end by 7 bases, with 11 bases between. CDR3 length equals 14 residues. Germline CDR1 MNHEY, CDR2 SVGAGI. TCRdb's copy holds only in-frame clones and misses some; the assay was immunoSEQ multiplex PCR. The sample lists more than 90,000 clones; 80% to 85% were seen once. As regards this clone: Its antigen is unknown.

The chain joins TRBV6-5 to TRBJ2-3; D uncertain. The starting material was peripheral blood, obtained on day 0 of AZD1222 vaccination. The sequence was collected from an adult in good health. The CDR3, as DNA: TGTGCCAGCAGTTACTCGAGAGGAGTTAATACGCAGTATTTT. Protein product: CASSYSRGVNTQYF.